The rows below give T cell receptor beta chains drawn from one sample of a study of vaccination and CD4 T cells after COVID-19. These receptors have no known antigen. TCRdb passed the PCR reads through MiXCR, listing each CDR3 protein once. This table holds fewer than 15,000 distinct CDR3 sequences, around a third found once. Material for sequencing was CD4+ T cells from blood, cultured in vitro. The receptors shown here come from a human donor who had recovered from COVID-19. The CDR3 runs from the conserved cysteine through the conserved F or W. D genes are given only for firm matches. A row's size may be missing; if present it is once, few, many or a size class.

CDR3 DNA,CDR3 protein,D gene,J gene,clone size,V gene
TGTGCCGCAGGGAACCCATCCACCTACGAGCAGTACTTC,CAAGNPSTYEQYF,-,TRBJ2-7,-,TRBV15
TGTGCCAGCAGCCGATCAAGCGGTATACAAGAGACCCAGTACTTT,CASSRSSGIQETQYF,-,TRBJ2-5,few,TRBV5-4
TGTGCCATCAGCACCGGGACAGGGAGGCTAGGCTACACCTTC,CAISTGTGRLGYTF,TRBD1,TRBJ1-2,few,TRBV10-3
TGTGCCAGCAGTTCCCCGACCGCCTACAATGAGCAGTTCTTC,CASSSPTAYNEQFF,-,TRBJ2-1,few,TRBV27
TGCGCCAGCAGCCAAGATACCGGGAGCGGCTCCTACGAGCAGTACTTC,CASSQDTGSGSYEQYF,-,TRBJ2-7,-,TRBV4-1
TGCAGTGCTGGGAGACAGGCCAGCAGCACAGATACGCAGTATTTT,CSAGRQASSTDTQYF,-,TRBJ2-3,-,TRBV20-1
TGTGCCTGGACCAATCAGGGCGACGGCTACACCTTC,CAWTNQGDGYTF,-,TRBJ1-2,-,TRBV30
TGTGCCAGCAGTTACGGCGGGAGTGTTATGTACGAGCAGTACTTC,CASSYGGSVMYEQYF,TRBD2,TRBJ2-7,-,TRBV6-2/TRBV6-3
TGCAGCGTTGAAAGGAGGGGCGGTGACTATGGCTACACCTTC,CSVERRGGDYGYTF,-,TRBJ1-2,few,TRBV29-1
TGCAGTGCTAGAGATGAGGGGGCGGTCCACGAGCAGTACTTC,CSARDEGAVHEQYF,TRBD1,TRBJ2-7,-,TRBV20-1
TGCAGTGCTTACTACAATGAGCAGTTCTTC,CSAYYNEQFF,-,TRBJ2-1,-,TRBV20-1
TGTGCCATCAGTGGTACGGGTAACAAGGACTATGGCTACACCTTC,CAISGTGNKDYGYTF,-,TRBJ1-2,medium-sized,TRBV10-3
TGTGCCATCAGTGACGCTGGAGAAAAACTGTTTTTT,CAISDAGEKLFF,-,TRBJ1-4,-,TRBV10-3
TGTGCCAGCAGCGCTTACCGGGAGTCGGATGAAAAACTGTTTTTT,CASSAYRESDEKLFF,-,TRBJ1-4,few,TRBV7-9
TGTGCCAGCAGCGCCGGGGCTTCTGGGGGAGAGCAGTACTTC,CASSAGASGGEQYF,-,TRBJ2-7,-,TRBV5-4
TGTGCCAGCAGCCCCTGGACAGGACGAGGTGAAGCTTTCTTT,CASSPWTGRGEAFF,TRBD1,TRBJ1-1,few,TRBV7-9
TGCAGCGTTGGGACTAGCGGGAGGGCAGATACGCATTATTTT,CSVGTSGRADTHYF,TRBD2,TRBJ2-3,-,TRBV29-1
TGTGCCAGCAGCTTAGTCAGTAGAGCCGATACGCAGTATTTT,CASSLVSRADTQYF,-,TRBJ2-3,-,TRBV7-2
TGTGCCAGCAGCGGACACAGCCCCTACGAGCAGTACTTC,CASSGHSPYEQYF,-,TRBJ2-7,few,TRBV9
TGTGCCAGCAGTCCTTGGGGGGCGGGAGTGTTCAATGAGCAGTTCTTC,CASSPWGAGVFNEQFF,-,TRBJ2-1,-,TRBV12-3/TRBV12-4
TGTGCCTGGAGTTCTTCAGGGGGCCGTGGCTACACCTTC,CAWSSSGGRGYTF,TRBD1,TRBJ1-2,few,TRBV30
TGCGCCAGCAGCCATCCGGTAGCGGGAGGACCAGTCTACGAGCAGTACTTC,CASSHPVAGGPVYEQYF,TRBD2,TRBJ2-7,-,TRBV4-1
TGTGCCAGCAGCCAACCACGGACTAGCGGAGTCTACAATGAGCAGTTCTTC,CASSQPRTSGVYNEQFF,TRBD2,TRBJ2-1,once,TRBV7-2
TGTGCCAGCAGTATACGCAGGACTAGCGAAACCTACGAGCAGTACTTC,CASSIRRTSETYEQYF,TRBD2,TRBJ2-7,-,TRBV27
TGTGCCAGCAGTTCAGGGACAGGCGTAAGCTCTGGAAACACCATATATTTT,CASSSGTGVSSGNTIYF,TRBD1,TRBJ1-3,few,TRBV28
TGTGCCAGCAGCCAGATCCGGGACAGGGGACTAGCGGCTACCTACGAGCAGTACTTC,CASSQIRDRGLAATYEQYF,-,TRBJ2-7,-,TRBV11-2
TGTGCCAGCAGGACAGAATTGAACACTGAAGCTTTCTTT,CASRTELNTEAFF,-,TRBJ1-1,-,TRBV6-2/TRBV6-3
TGTGCCACCAGCAGAGCAGGGGCGGCTGACTACGAGCAGTACTTC,CATSRAGAADYEQYF,-,TRBJ2-7,few,TRBV15
TGTGCCAGCAGTTACCGTCCTAGCGGGAGCTCGGATGAGCAGTTCTTC,CASSYRPSGSSDEQFF,TRBD2,TRBJ2-1,-,TRBV6-5
TGTGCCAGCAGCCCAGGGGCGTTTGGTGAAAAACTGTTTTTT,CASSPGAFGEKLFF,-,TRBJ1-4,-,TRBV7-2
TGCGCCAGCAAAGGGGGCAATACGCAGTATTTT,CASKGGNTQYF,TRBD1,TRBJ2-3,few,TRBV10-2
TGTGCCAGCAGCTCCACAGACAGGGCCTATGGCTACACCTTC,CASSSTDRAYGYTF,TRBD1,TRBJ1-2,-,TRBV5-4
TGTGCCAGCTCCCCTGAGGCCTTGAACACTGAAGCTTTCTTT,CASSPEALNTEAFF,-,TRBJ1-1,-,TRBV18
TGTGCCAGCAGCCCAGACTTCCCGCAGGGCACTGAAGCTTTCTTT,CASSPDFPQGTEAFF,-,TRBJ1-1,once,TRBV14
TGTGCCAGCAGTTACGCGATAGGTCAGCCCCAGCATTTT,CASSYAIGQPQHF,-,TRBJ1-5,-,TRBV6-5
TGTGCCAGCAGCTTTAGGAGGGAAAACACCATATATTTT,CASSFRRENTIYF,-,TRBJ1-3,few,TRBV7-2
TGCGCCAGCAGCCGGGGGTCTAGCGGGAGGGGCTTGGAGACCCAGTACTTC,CASSRGSSGRGLETQYF,TRBD2,TRBJ2-5,-,TRBV5-1
TGCAGTGCTAGTTCCCGCGAGAGCTCCTACAATGAGCAGTTCTTC,CSASSRESSYNEQFF,-,TRBJ2-1,few,TRBV20-1
TGTGCCTGGAGCTCAACCGGAGATACGCAGTATTTT,CAWSSTGDTQYF,-,TRBJ2-3,once,TRBV30
TGTGCCATCAGTGACTCAAACAGGGAGGGGGAAGAGACCCAGTACTTC,CAISDSNREGEETQYF,-,TRBJ2-5,few,TRBV10-3
TGCGCCAGCAGCTTGGTGGAGAACACCGGGGAGCTGTTTTTT,CASSLVENTGELFF,-,TRBJ2-2,-,TRBV5-1
TGTGCCAGCAGCCAAGGCAGAACCTACGAGCAGTACTTC,CASSQGRTYEQYF,-,TRBJ2-7,once,TRBV14
TGCAGTGCTAGATTCCCGCCTGGGGCCAAAAACATTCAGTACTTC,CSARFPPGAKNIQYF,-,TRBJ2-4,-,TRBV20-1
TGTGCCAGCACCGTTACTAGCGTTAACACCGGGGAGCTGTTTTTT,CASTVTSVNTGELFF,TRBD2,TRBJ2-2,-,TRBV7-2
TGTGCCACCAGTGATTTCCGGGGCTACACCTTC,CATSDFRGYTF,-,TRBJ1-2,medium-sized,TRBV24-1
TGTGCCAGCAGCTTAGAAACGGGGCCAGGGGTCCCAGATACGCAGTATTTT,CASSLETGPGVPDTQYF,-,TRBJ2-3,few,TRBV7-2
TGTGCCTGGAGTAGAGGTTGGGCAGATACGCAGTATTTT,CAWSRGWADTQYF,-,TRBJ2-3,-,TRBV30
TGTGCCAGCCCCCCCAGCGGGAGTCGCACAGATACGCAGTATTTT,CASPPSGSRTDTQYF,TRBD2,TRBJ2-3,-,TRBV28
TGTGCCAGCAGCTTATCTCTAGCGGGAGGAACCCGTGGCGCCCATAGCACAGATACGCAGTATTTT,CASSLSLAGGTRGAHSTDTQYF,TRBD2,TRBJ2-3,-,TRBV7-2
TGTGCCAGCAGGATGACCTACGAGCAGTACTTC,CASRMTYEQYF,-,TRBJ2-7,-,TRBV2